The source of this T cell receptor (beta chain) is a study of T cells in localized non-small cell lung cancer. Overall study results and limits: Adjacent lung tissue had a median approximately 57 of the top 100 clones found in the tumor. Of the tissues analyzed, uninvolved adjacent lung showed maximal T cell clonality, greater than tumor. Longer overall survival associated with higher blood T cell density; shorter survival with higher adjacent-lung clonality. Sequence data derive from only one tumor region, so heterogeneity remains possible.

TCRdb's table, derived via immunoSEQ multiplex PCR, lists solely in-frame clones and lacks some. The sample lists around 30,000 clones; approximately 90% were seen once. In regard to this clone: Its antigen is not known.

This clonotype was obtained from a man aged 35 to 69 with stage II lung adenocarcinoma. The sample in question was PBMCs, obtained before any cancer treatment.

CDR3 coding DNA: TGTGCCAGCAGCTTGGAAGGGGGGATCGACGAGCAGTACTTC. This encodes CASSLEGGIDEQYF. The chain carries TRBV5-6 and TRBJ2-7; either TRBD1 or TRBD2 may fit D (6 bases each). This CDR3 has 14 residues. Trimming stripped 0 bases from V and 5 bases from J, with 12 bases between. Per germline, CDR1 SGHDT and CDR2 YYEEEE.